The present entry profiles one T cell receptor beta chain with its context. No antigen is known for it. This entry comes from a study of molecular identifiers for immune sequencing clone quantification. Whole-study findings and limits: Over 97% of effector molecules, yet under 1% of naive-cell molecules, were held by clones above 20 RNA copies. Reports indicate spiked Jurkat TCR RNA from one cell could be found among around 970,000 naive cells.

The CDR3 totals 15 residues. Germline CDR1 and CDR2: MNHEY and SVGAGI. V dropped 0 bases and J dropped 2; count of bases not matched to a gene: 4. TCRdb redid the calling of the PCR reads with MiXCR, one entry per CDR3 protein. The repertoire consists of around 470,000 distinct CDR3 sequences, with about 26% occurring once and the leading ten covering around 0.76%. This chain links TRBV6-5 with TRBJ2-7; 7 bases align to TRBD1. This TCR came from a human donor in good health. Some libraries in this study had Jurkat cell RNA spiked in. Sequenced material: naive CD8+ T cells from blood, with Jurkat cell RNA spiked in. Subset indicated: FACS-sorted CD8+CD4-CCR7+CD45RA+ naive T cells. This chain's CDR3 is CASSYSQGETYEQYF. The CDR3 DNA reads TGTGCCAGCAGTTACTCCCAGGGGGAAACCTACGAGCAGTACTTC.